This paragraph covers one TCR beta chain sequence. Its antigen is still unknown. The PCR employed 60 Vbeta primers together with 13 Jbeta primers. The table came from immunoSEQ multiplex PCR; TCRdb's copy has only in-frame clones and leaves some out. This repertoire shows approximately 150,000 clones, more than 60% found once; its top ten account for about 3.1%. This sample was taken from a study of cytomegalovirus exposure and HLA in healthy donors. Overall study findings and caveats: Several of the most significant clusters appeared linked to common viral pathogens, based on a later analysis. Associated with cytomegalovirus, according to the listing, were 150 to 200 TCR beta chains. While the bulk of TCR sequences proved rare, some public TCRs turned up in many donors.

As for the donors, each was a healthy bone marrow donor. The CDR3 contains 13 residues. J lost 3 bases, V lost 4 bases, and 0 bases had no gene match. The germline gives CDR1 SGHTA, CDR2 FQGNSA. The receptor comes from a man aged 35-49 years in good health and CMV-seronegative. The chain couples TRBV7-2 to TRBJ1-1; 9 bases align to TRBD1. Sequenced: PBMCs. CDR3 bases: TGTGCCAGCAGCTACAGGGGGCACACTGAAGCTTTCTTT. Its protein product is CASSYRGHTEAFF.